The rows below give T cell receptor beta chains drawn from one sample of a study of blood T cell repertoires in COVID-19. Generated by immunoSEQ multiplex PCR, the TCRdb table keeps only in-frame clones and is missing some. The sample yields roughly 250,000 clones, more than 65% seen once. Sample: peripheral blood. These receptors all come from a man in his fifties with active or convalescent COVID-19. Each CDR3 is given with its conserved first and last residue. Clone size is given for some rows only: seen once, a few or many times, or a class if the clone is expanded.

abundance,j_gene,v_gene,CDR3aa
few,TRBJ1-2,TRBV30,CAWGDSGGRQYGYTF
.,TRBJ1-2,TRBV7-3,CASSLNAGAGWYGYTF
.,TRBJ2-3,TRBV10-3,CAISEGLAVTDTQYF
.,TRBJ2-1,TRBV4-3,CASSQEDRPSSSYNEQFF
.,TRBJ2-2,TRBV6-4,CASSTSGGSNTGELFF
many,TRBJ1-2,TRBV6-5,CASPGRSFYGYTF
.,TRBJ1-1,TRBV19,CASSSGNTEAFF
.,TRBJ2-3,TRBV10-3,CAISGLAESTDTQYF
.,TRBJ2-3,TRBV30,CAWSVRPSGYTDTQYF
.,TRBJ2-1,TRBV9,CASSSGGWSPYNEQFF
.,TRBJ1-2,TRBV5-6,CASSQGQNYGYTF
.,TRBJ2-2,TRBV7-8,CASSLDRVAGELFF
.,TRBJ2-6,TRBV9,CASSVAPQGTNVLTF
.,TRBJ1-6,TRBV30,CAWRTPQGAAPLHF
once,TRBJ2-2,TRBV5-1,CASSPGTGGNGELFF
once,TRBJ2-3,TRBV4-1,CASSQEGAQDTQYF
.,TRBJ2-1,TRBV9,CASSVVAGTYNEQFF
once,TRBJ2-5,TRBV18,CASSPVVTSEAETQYF
.,TRBJ1-1,TRBV12-2,CASRYLRNTEAFF
.,TRBJ2-3,TRBV2,CASSEFLGGAGTDTQYF
.,TRBJ1-2,TRBV19,CASSSQGRSYGYTF
.,TRBJ2-1,TRBV11-2,CASSLGGMVNEQFF
.,TRBJ2-1,TRBV15,CATSRAGTEVNEQFF
.,TRBJ2-7,TRBV4-1,CASSQEDRGLYEQYF
.,TRBJ1-2,TRBV9,CASSAHRGSGYTF
.,TRBJ2-7,TRBV7-9,CASSYPDRYEQYF
.,TRBJ1-5,TRBV7-3,CASSPTTGGKYQPQHF
.,TRBJ2-1,TRBV27,CASSPPGQGAGNEQFF
.,TRBJ2-1,TRBV7-9,CASSLVTGAHPQTNEQFF
.,TRBJ2-4,TRBV29-1,CSVVGPGTTYIQYF
.,TRBJ2-1,TRBV15,CATSIHRLYGNEQFF
.,TRBJ1-6,TRBV6-1,CASSEQAGTVDSPLHF
.,TRBJ2-1,TRBV7-9,CASSSHGGTGNEQFF
.,TRBJ2-2,TRBV7-9,CASSLLVVGNTGELFF
.,TRBJ1-2,TRBV10-3,CAISEIGQGRNGYTF
.,TRBJ1-4,TRBV6-5,CASSPGGLNEKLFF
.,TRBJ2-7,TRBV7-2,CASSLNPGQASYEQYF
.,TRBJ2-2,TRBV5-1,CASSSTSGGPGELFF
.,TRBJ2-3,TRBV5-1,CASSTEDRDTDTQYF
.,TRBJ2-5,TRBV11-2,CASSLGRAETQYF
.,TRBJ2-1,TRBV2,CASSEIVASVDEQFF
.,TRBJ2-6,TRBV5-5,CASSLSPQGSGANVLTF
.,TRBJ2-7,TRBV12-3/TRBV12-4,CASRGAGLGEQYF
.,TRBJ1-2,TRBV19,CASSIDGAGAGYGYTF
.,TRBJ1-1,TRBV6-5,CASSSPGGGHTEAFF
few,TRBJ2-7,TRBV7-9,CASRPPTGGYEQYF
.,TRBJ2-2,TRBV15,CATSSRTGGFAGELFF
few,TRBJ1-1,TRBV6-1,CASSEMRIKNTEAFF
many,TRBJ1-2,TRBV27,CASSLLGQGYGYTF
once,TRBJ1-1,TRBV13,CASSSGTAITEAFF